The rows below give T cell receptor beta chains drawn from one sample of a study of blood T cell repertoires in COVID-19. Here immunoSEQ multiplex PCR was the method, and the copy in TCRdb shows in-frame clones only, minus some. Of fewer than 200,000 clones listed, approximately 88% are singletons. Sequenced: peripheral blood. The receptors derive from a woman aged 80 or older with active or convalescent COVID-19. CDR3s include the opening cysteine and the closing phenylalanine or tryptophan. Fields, in order: V gene, J gene, clone size, D gene, CDR3 protein, CDR3 DNA. A D gene is named only where the DNA matches it firmly. Clone size, where shown, is once, few, many, or a class for clones that have expanded.

TRBV18,TRBJ2-3,NA,NA,CASSPPGTDTQYF,TGTGCCAGCTCACCCCCAGGCACAGATACGCAGTATTTT
TRBV5-6,TRBJ1-1,NA,NA,CASSLDRLTEAFF,TGTGCCAGCAGCCTTGACAGGCTCACTGAAGCTTTCTTT
TRBV6-1,TRBJ1-3,NA,NA,CASSEGLIGNTIYF,TGTGCCAGCAGTGAAGGACTGATTGGAAACACCATATATTTT
TRBV11-2,TRBJ1-5,NA,TRBD1,CASSSDRGIQPQHF,TGTGCCAGCAGCTCGGACAGGGGGATTCAGCCCCAGCATTTT
TRBV19,TRBJ2-1,few,TRBD1,CASSPRDRGNNNEQFF,TGTGCCAGTAGTCCCCGGGACAGGGGGAATAACAATGAGCAGTTCTTC
TRBV3-1/TRBV3-2,TRBJ1-1,NA,TRBD1,CASRPDRGRVTEAFF,TGTGCCAGCAGACCAGACAGGGGGCGAGTCACTGAAGCTTTCTTT
TRBV7-6,TRBJ1-3,NA,NA,CASSPNLGHSGNTIYF,TGTGCCAGCAGCCCCAATTTGGGGCACTCTGGAAACACCATATATTTT
TRBV6-5,TRBJ2-3,NA,NA,CASSSLLELSTDTQYF,TGTGCCAGCAGTTCCCTCCTAGAGCTTTCCACAGATACGCAGTATTTT
TRBV29-1,TRBJ2-1,NA,TRBD2,CSVSGGLISYNEQFF,TGCAGCGTTAGCGGGGGGCTCATCTCCTACAATGAGCAGTTCTTC
TRBV27,TRBJ2-4,NA,NA,CASSSPTTGAKNIQYF,TGTGCCAGCAGTTCCCCGACGACAGGAGCCAAAAACATTCAGTACTTC
TRBV5-5,TRBJ2-2,NA,TRBD1,CASSPGTGTGELFF,TGTGCCAGCAGTCCCGGGACAGGGACCGGGGAGCTGTTTTTT
TRBV19,TRBJ1-1,NA,NA,CASSIGERVNTEAFF,TGTGCCAGTAGTATCGGGGAGAGAGTGAACACTGAAGCTTTCTTT
TRBV11-3,TRBJ2-7,NA,TRBD1,CASSPGQPYEQYF,TGTGCCAGCAGCCCGGGACAGCCCTACGAGCAGTACTTC
TRBV6-2/TRBV6-3,TRBJ2-5,NA,NA,CASSRSAGETQYF,TGTGCCAGCAGTCGTTCCGCGGGGGAGACCCAGTACTTC
TRBV6-5,TRBJ2-1,NA,NA,CASSRRVGYEQFF,TGTGCCAGCAGTCGCAGGGTGGGCTATGAGCAGTTCTTC
TRBV6-5,TRBJ1-6,NA,TRBD1,CASHRTGESPLHF,TGTGCCAGCCACAGGACAGGGGAATCACCCCTCCACTTT
TRBV19,TRBJ2-7,NA,NA,CASSIAWGGPYEQYF,TGTGCCAGTAGTATAGCGTGGGGGGGCCCATACGAGCAGTACTTC
TRBV19,TRBJ2-7,NA,TRBD2,CASSMGEGYEQYF,TGTGCCAGTAGTATGGGGGAGGGTTACGAGCAGTACTTC
TRBV5-4,TRBJ1-1,once,NA,CASSLGSFVDTEAFF,TGTGCCAGCAGCTTGGGAAGCTTCGTGGACACTGAAGCTTTCTTT
TRBV19,TRBJ2-3,NA,NA,CASRRRSGTDTQYF,TGTGCCAGTAGGAGGCGTTCCGGCACAGATACGCAGTATTTT